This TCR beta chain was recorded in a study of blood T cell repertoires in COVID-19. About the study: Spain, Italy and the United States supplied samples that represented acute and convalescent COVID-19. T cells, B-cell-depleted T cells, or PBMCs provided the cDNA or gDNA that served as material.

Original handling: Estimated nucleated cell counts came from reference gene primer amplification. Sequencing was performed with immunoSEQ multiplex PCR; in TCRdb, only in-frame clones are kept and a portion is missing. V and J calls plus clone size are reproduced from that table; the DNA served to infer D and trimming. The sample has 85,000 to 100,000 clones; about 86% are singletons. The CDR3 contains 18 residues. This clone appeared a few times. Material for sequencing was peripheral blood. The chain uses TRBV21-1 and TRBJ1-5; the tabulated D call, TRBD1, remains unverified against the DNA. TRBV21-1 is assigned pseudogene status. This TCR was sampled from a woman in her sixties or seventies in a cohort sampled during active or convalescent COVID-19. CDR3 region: CASSSWTGQALSNQPQHF. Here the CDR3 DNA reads TGTGCCAGCAGCAGTTGGACAGGGCAAGCCCTTAGCAATCAGCCCCAGCATTTT.